This T cell receptor beta chain was recovered during a study of a mutant IDH1 vaccine in newly diagnosed glioma. Time point denoted: week 11, during vaccination. Doses of 300 ug of mutant IDH1 20-mer peptide were given with topical imiquimod. The CDR3 extends over 15 amino acids. CDR1 and CDR2 from the germline V gene are SGDLS and YYNGEE. J lost 9 bases, V lost 4 bases, and 6 bases had no gene match. Of note for this clone: Its antigen is as yet unknown.

Assay: immunoSEQ multiplex PCR; the TCRdb copy retains only in-frame clones and omits some. The repertoire consists of some 130,000 clones, with just under 80% occurring once and the leading ten covering 5% to 7%. The TCR originated in a middle-aged man with glioma. This material consisted of PBMCs, taken from a glioma patient whose treatment included an IDH1 peptide vaccine. J is TRBJ2-1 and V is TRBV9; 14 bases are a match to TRBD2. The CDR3 nucleotides are TGTGCCAGCAGCTCGGGACTAGCGGGGGTCAGTGAGCAGTTCTTC. This gives the protein CASSSGLAGVSEQFF.